This T cell receptor beta chain was obtained from a study of T cell changes during pregnancy in multiple sclerosis. This table comes from immunoSEQ multiplex PCR, and its TCRdb copy is limited to in-frame clones, with some not included. The table includes 60,000 to 80,000 clones, 80% to 90% detected once. The CDR3 has 14 amino acids. Trimming removed 0 bases from V and 2 bases from J, with 9 bases in between. Germline V gene sequence: CDR1 SGDLS, CDR2 YYNGEE. The rearrangement uses TRBV9 and TRBJ2-7; D uncertain. The TCR originated in a female donor with multiple sclerosis, enrolled in a pregnancy study. Sequences were derived from peripheral blood, sampled before pregnancy. The CDR3 here is CASSVGSSTYEQYF. CDR3 in DNA: TGTGCCAGCAGCGTAGGTAGCTCGACCTACGAGCAGTACTTC.